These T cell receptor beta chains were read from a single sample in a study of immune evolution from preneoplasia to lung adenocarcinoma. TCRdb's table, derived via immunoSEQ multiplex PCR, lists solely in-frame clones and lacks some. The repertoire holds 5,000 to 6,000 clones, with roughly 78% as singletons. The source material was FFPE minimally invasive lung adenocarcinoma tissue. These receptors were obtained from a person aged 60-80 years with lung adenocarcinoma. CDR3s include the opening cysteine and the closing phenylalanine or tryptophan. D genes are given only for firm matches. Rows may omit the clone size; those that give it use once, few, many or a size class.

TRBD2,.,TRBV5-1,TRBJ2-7,CASSLESATSGRAQYEQYF
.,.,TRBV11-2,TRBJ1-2,CASSLRTFGDGYTF
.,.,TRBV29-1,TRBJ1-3,CSVNRRNTIYF
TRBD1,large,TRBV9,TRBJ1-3,CASSVLGDSSGNTIYF
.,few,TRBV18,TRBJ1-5,CASSPGDNQPQHF
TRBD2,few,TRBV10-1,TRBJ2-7,CASSDSGSMAYEQYF
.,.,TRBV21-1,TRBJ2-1,CASSITGSTYNEQFF
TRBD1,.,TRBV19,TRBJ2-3,CASSTQGPPNTQYF
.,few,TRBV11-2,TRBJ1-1,CASSTHTEAFF
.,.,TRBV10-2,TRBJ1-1,CASRLQSNTEAFF
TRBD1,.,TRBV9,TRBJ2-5,CASSPETGGKGTQYF
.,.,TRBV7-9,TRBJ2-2,CASSLGTNTGELFF
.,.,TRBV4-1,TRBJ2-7,CASSQVEHYEQYF
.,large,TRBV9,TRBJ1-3,CASSVETWADSGNTIYF
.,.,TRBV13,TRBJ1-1,CASSLGLNLEAFF
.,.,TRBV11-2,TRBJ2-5,CASSLDRSGETQYF
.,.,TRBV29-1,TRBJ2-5,CSGREFYQETQYF